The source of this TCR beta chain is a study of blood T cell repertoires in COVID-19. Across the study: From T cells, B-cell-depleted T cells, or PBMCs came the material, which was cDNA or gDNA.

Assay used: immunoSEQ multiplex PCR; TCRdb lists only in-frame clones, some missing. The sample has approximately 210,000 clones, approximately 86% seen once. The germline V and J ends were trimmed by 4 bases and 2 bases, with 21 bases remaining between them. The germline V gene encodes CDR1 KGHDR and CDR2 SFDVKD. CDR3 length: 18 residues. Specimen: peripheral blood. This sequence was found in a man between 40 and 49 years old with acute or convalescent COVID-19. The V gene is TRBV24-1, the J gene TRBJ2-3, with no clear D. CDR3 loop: CATSDSPTTTRYTDTQYF. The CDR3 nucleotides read TGTGCCACCAGTGACTCCCCTACGACAACCCGATACACAGATACGCAGTATTTT.